The clone carrying this T cell receptor beta chain was recorded at least ten times. What it binds is unknown. This sample was included in a study of T cells in Graves' hyperthyroidism and ophthalmopathy. Across the whole study: Peripheral blood was drawn at first diagnosis, prior to all treatment. Study-wide points: Blood also showed most of the thyroid clonotypes that were expanded above 0.001.

Patients showing uncontrolled infection, other autoimmune disease, pregnancy or lactation were ineligible. Per the germline V gene, CDR1 is MNHEY and CDR2 is SVGEGT. After removal of 2 bases from V and 1 base from J, the junction contained 1 base not matched to a gene. The CDR3 has 15 amino acids. The source material, RNA transcripts, was used to amplify TCR beta CDR3 regions. Researchers ran a first-round RT-PCR on the TCR CDR3 using the HTBI primer set. Via MiXCR, TCRdb re-called the multiplex PCR reads, giving one row per CDR3 protein. The repertoire holds more than 150,000 distinct CDR3 sequences, with about 18% as singletons.

The specimen was blood. The chain is built from TRBV6-2 or TRBV6-3 and TRBJ2-2, with 7 bases lining up with TRBD1. The clonotype was recovered from a woman in her forties or fifties with Graves' hyperthyroidism. The CDR3 loop is CASSYGTVNTGELFF. In DNA form, the CDR3 reads TGTGCCAGCAGTTACGGGACAGTGAACACCGGGGAGCTGTTTTTT.